This T cell receptor (beta chain) was recorded in a study of T cell responses to AZD1222 COVID-19 vaccine. Study-level findings and limits: Clonal diversity was possibly underestimated; the donors were predominantly white British and more often female. Baseline serology detected seropositivity in only a handful of AZD1222 recipients. Vaccine-associated CD4 TCRs ranged over spike, dominating at 160-218 and 743-854. Repertoire sampling happened only post peak T cell response.

Turning to this clone: Its antigen is unknown.

V dropped 3 bases and J dropped 3 bases, with 6 bases sitting between them. This CDR3 region has 13 residues. Germline V lookup: CDR1 LGHDT, CDR2 YNNKEL (reference sequence). Profiling relied on immunoSEQ multiplex PCR, and the TCRdb table lists in-frame clones only, not all of them. The sample shows roughly 160,000 clones, 90% to 95% of them seen only once. This receptor was identified in an adult in good health. The rearrangement links TRBV3-1 (or the pseudogene TRBV3-2) to TRBJ2-1; D gene uncertain. The sequences come from peripheral blood, collected on day 0 of AZD1222 vaccination. For the CDR3, the DNA is TGTGCCAGCAGCCAGTCGCTCTACAATGAGCAGTTCTTC. Protein product: CASSQSLYNEQFF.